Following are 9 T cell receptor beta chains from one sample sequenced in a study of cytomegalovirus exposure and HLA in healthy donors. PCR amplification relied on 60 Vbeta primers (plus 13 Jbeta primers). Clones were read by immunoSEQ multiplex PCR, and TCRdb kept only the in-frame ones, dropping some. The sample has roughly 200,000 clones, about four fifths seen once. Material for sequencing was PBMCs. These receptors were taken from a woman aged 50 to 60 in good health and CMV-seronegative.

V and J are TRBV27 and TRBJ2-5, with 12 bases identical to TRBD2. The CDR3 covers 16 residues. V shed 4 bases, J shed 4 bases, and the junction held 7 bases outside the gene matches. In germline, CDR1 is MNHEY, CDR2 SMNVEV (reference sequence). The DNA for the CDR3 is TGTGCCAGCAGTTCCGGACTAGCGGGACTTCTAGAGACCCAGTACTTC. It yields the protein CASSSGLAGLLETQYF.

The chain uses TRBV19 and TRBJ2-3; the match to TRBD2 covers 7 bases. This CDR3 is 15 amino acids long. Trimming cost V 4 bases and J 1 base; bases outside gene matches: 5. The germline V gene encodes CDR1 LNHDA and CDR2 SQIVND (reference sequence). CDR3 sequence (DNA): TGTGCCAGTAGTACGATTGGACTAGGCACAGATACGCAGTATTTT. Translating gives CASSTIGLGTDTQYF.

V usage is TRBV5-4 and J usage is TRBJ2-5; 7 bases line up with TRBD1. Germline V gene sequence: CDR1 SGHNT, CDR2 YYREEE (reference sequence). V was clipped by 0 bases and J by 1 base; unmatched bases: 3. CDR3 length: 15 amino acids. CDR3 protein: CASSLGGQTQETQYF. CDR3 in DNA: TGTGCCAGCAGCTTGGGGGGACAGACCCAAGAGACCCAGTACTTC.

V gene TRBV5-1 combines with J gene TRBJ2-1, with 14 positions matching TRBD2. The V segment lost 6 bases and the J segment 9 bases; nucleotides outside the gene matches: 8. From germline, CDR1 is SGHRS and CDR2 YFSETQ. CDR3 size: 15 residues. The CDR3 coding sequence is TGCGCCAGCAAAAGGACTAGCGGGAGGTGGGGTGAGCAGTTCTTC. Translated: CASKRTSGRWGEQFF.

The chain couples TRBV5-6 to TRBJ1-2; D gene unclear. Trimming took off 1 base at V and 14 bases at J, with 24 bases between the two ends. CDR1 and CDR2 (germline): SGHDT, YYEEEE. The CDR3 is 15 amino acids. The CDR3 DNA reads as TGTGCCAGCAGCTTGCTCCCGGTTGAAGGGAGGGAGTATACCTTC. It encodes CASSLLPVEGREYTF.

The rearrangement joins TRBV5-4 to TRBJ2-1; D remains ambiguous. Trimming stripped 0 bases from V and 0 bases from J, with 4 bases between. In germline, CDR1 is SGHNT, CDR2 YYREEE (reference sequence). The CDR3 sequence is 14 residues long. CDR3 amino acids: CASSLVASYNEQFF. The CDR3 coding sequence is TGTGCCAGCAGCTTGGTGGCCTCCTACAATGAGCAGTTCTTC.

The sample holds a few counts of this clone. The rearrangement links TRBV18 to TRBJ2-3, with 11 positions matching TRBD2. CDR1 and CDR2 (germline): KGHSH, LQKENI. Trimming took 3 bases from V and 5 from J; bases not matched to a gene: 10. There are 17 residues in the CDR3. The CDR3 nucleotides are TGTGCCAGCTCACCTCAGCCGACTAGCGGGACCGGAGATACGCAGTATTTT. Its translation is CASSPQPTSGTGDTQYF.

The genes are TRBV27 and TRBJ1-2, with 8 bases matching TRBD1. Germline V gives CDR1 MNHEY, CDR2 SMNVEV (reference sequence). J was trimmed by 4 bases and V by 0 bases; bases with no gene match: 1. The CDR3 has 14 residues. The DNA of the CDR3 is TGTGCCAGCAGTTTATCGGACAGGGCCTATGGCTACACCTTC. This encodes CASSLSDRAYGYTF.

The chain carries TRBV4-1 and TRBJ1-1, with D perhaps matching TRBD1 (5 bases). V lost 2 bases to trimming and J lost 2 bases, with 9 bases between them. The CDR3 totals 14 residues. Germline V gene sequence: CDR1 MGHRA, CDR2 YSYEKL. Here the CDR3 DNA reads TGCGCCAGCAGCCAAAGGCAGGGCAACACTGAAGCTTTCTTT. Its translation: CASSQRQGNTEAFF.